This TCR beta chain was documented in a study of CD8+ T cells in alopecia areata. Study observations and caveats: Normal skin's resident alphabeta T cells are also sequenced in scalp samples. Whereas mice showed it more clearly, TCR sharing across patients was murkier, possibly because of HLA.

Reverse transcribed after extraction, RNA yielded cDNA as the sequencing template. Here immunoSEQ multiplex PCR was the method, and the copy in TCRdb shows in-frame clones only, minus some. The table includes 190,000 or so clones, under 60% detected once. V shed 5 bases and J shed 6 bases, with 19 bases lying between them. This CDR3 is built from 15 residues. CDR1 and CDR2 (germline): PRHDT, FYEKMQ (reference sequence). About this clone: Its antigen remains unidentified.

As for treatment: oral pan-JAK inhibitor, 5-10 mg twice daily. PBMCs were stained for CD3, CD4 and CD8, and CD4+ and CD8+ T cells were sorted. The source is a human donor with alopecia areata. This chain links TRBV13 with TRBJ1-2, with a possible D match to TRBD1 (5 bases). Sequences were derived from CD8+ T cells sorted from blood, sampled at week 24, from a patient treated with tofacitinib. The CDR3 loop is CASSLTPGLVDGYTF. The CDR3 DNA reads TGTGCCAGCAGCCTAACCCCAGGGTTGGTTGATGGCTACACCTTC.